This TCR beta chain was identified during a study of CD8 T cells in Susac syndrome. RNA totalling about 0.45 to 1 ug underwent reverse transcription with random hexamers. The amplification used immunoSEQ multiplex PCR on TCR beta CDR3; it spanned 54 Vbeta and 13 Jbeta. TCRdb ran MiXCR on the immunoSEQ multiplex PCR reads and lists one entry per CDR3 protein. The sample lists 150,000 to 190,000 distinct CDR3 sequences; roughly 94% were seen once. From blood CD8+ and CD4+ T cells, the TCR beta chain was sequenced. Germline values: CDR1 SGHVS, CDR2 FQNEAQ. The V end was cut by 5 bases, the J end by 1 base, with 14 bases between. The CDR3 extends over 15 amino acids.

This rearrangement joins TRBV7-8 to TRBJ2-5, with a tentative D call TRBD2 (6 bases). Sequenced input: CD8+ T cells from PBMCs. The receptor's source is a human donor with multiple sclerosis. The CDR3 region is CASSPSTGVQETQYF. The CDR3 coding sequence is TGTGCCAGCAGCCCATCAACGGGGGTCCAAGAGACCCAGTACTTC.